The rows below give T cell receptor beta chains drawn from one sample of a study of T cells in Graves' hyperthyroidism and ophthalmopathy. One entry per CDR3 protein, called by TCRdb with MiXCR from the multiplex PCR reads. Here the sample spans about 380,000 distinct CDR3 sequences, more than 11% being singletons. Material: blood. The receptor set was obtained from a woman in her sixties with Graves' hyperthyroidism. Both conserved end residues are part of each CDR3. The D gene is left open where the match is weak. Clone size, where shown, is once, few, many, or a class for clones that have expanded.

abundance: once
v_gene: TRBV19
d_gene: TRBD1
j_gene: TRBJ2-2
CDR3nt: TGTGCCAGTAGTATGAGAGGGGACAGCGGGGAGCTGTTTTTT
CDR3aa: CASSMRGDSGELFF

abundance: many
v_gene: TRBV27
d_gene: -
j_gene: TRBJ1-5
CDR3nt: TGTGCCAGCAGCCTAAAAGACACCGGGACCCAGCATTTT
CDR3aa: CASSLKDTGTQHF

abundance: many
v_gene: TRBV6-5
d_gene: -
j_gene: TRBJ2-7
CDR3nt: TGTGCCAGCAGTTACTCGAGTGGCGGCTACGAGCAGTACTTC
CDR3aa: CASSYSSGGYEQYF

abundance: many
v_gene: TRBV4-1
d_gene: TRBD1
j_gene: TRBJ1-2
CDR3nt: TGCGCCAGCAGCCATTTCGGGACAGCGCCTAACTATGGCTACACCTTC
CDR3aa: CASSHFGTAPNYGYTF

abundance: -
v_gene: TRBV28
d_gene: TRBD1
j_gene: TRBJ2-5
CDR3nt: TGTGCCAGCATGGGGACAGGGGGTGGGGAGACCCAGTACTTC
CDR3aa: CASMGTGGGETQYF

abundance: -
v_gene: TRBV30
d_gene: -
j_gene: TRBJ1-5
CDR3nt: TGTGCCTGGAGTGTCTGGGACACCAATCAGCCCCAGCATTTT
CDR3aa: CAWSVWDTNQPQHF

abundance: many
v_gene: TRBV11-2
d_gene: -
j_gene: TRBJ1-1
CDR3nt: TGTGCCAGCAGCTTTTTTGGGCCTTGGGGGGTTGAAGCTTTCTTT
CDR3aa: CASSFFGPWGVEAFF

abundance: many
v_gene: TRBV24-1
d_gene: TRBD1
j_gene: TRBJ2-1
CDR3nt: TGTGCCACCAGTGACCGGACAGGGAATGAGCAGTTCTTC
CDR3aa: CATSDRTGNEQFF

abundance: few
v_gene: TRBV9
d_gene: TRBD2
j_gene: TRBJ2-7
CDR3nt: TGTGCCAGCAGCGTAGACTCTAGCGGGAGAAACGAGCAGTACTTC
CDR3aa: CASSVDSSGRNEQYF

abundance: -
v_gene: TRBV7-9
d_gene: -
j_gene: TRBJ2-1
CDR3nt: TGTGCCAGCAGCTTACGACTAACGGGCCAAAGTGAGCAGTTCTTC
CDR3aa: CASSLRLTGQSEQFF

abundance: many
v_gene: TRBV12-3/TRBV12-4
d_gene: -
j_gene: TRBJ2-3
CDR3nt: TGTGCCAGCACCTCGAATAGCGGCACAGATACGCAGTATTTT
CDR3aa: CASTSNSGTDTQYF

abundance: few
v_gene: TRBV5-1
d_gene: -
j_gene: TRBJ2-5
CDR3nt: TGCGCCAGCAGCCCTAGGCCGCGGGAGACCCAGTACTTC
CDR3aa: CASSPRPRETQYF

abundance: many
v_gene: TRBV9
d_gene: TRBD2
j_gene: TRBJ2-1
CDR3nt: TGTGCCAGCAGCGAACTAGCGGGCTCCTACAATGAGCAGTTCTTC
CDR3aa: CASSELAGSYNEQFF

abundance: many
v_gene: TRBV20-1
d_gene: TRBD2
j_gene: TRBJ2-5
CDR3nt: TGCAGTGCCCTACTAAATCTAGCGGCACAAGAGACCCAGTACTTC
CDR3aa: CSALLNLAAQETQYF

abundance: many
v_gene: TRBV20-1
d_gene: -
j_gene: TRBJ2-5
CDR3nt: TGCAGTGCGGTTCCGTTCGGGGAGACCCAGTACTTC
CDR3aa: CSAVPFGETQYF

abundance: many
v_gene: TRBV6-2/TRBV6-3
d_gene: -
j_gene: TRBJ2-3
CDR3nt: TGTGCCAGCAGTTACCCTCGGGACGGTTACGCTAGCACAGATACGCAGTATTTT
CDR3aa: CASSYPRDGYASTDTQYF

abundance: many
v_gene: TRBV14
d_gene: -
j_gene: TRBJ2-7
CDR3nt: TGTGCCAGCAGCCAAGCAGTCGGTGCCTCCTACGAGCAGTACTTC
CDR3aa: CASSQAVGASYEQYF

abundance: many
v_gene: TRBV3-1
d_gene: -
j_gene: TRBJ2-7
CDR3nt: TGTGCCAGCAGCCAACCCCCCGGGACTGATAGCTCCTACGAGCAGTACTTC
CDR3aa: CASSQPPGTDSSYEQYF

abundance: few
v_gene: TRBV7-9
d_gene: -
j_gene: TRBJ1-4
CDR3nt: TGTGCCAGCAGCTTAAGGAGGACAGCAACTAATGAAAAACTGTTTTTT
CDR3aa: CASSLRRTATNEKLFF

abundance: many
v_gene: TRBV6-5
d_gene: -
j_gene: TRBJ2-7
CDR3nt: TGTGCCAGCAGTTACGGCCGGACAGGGAGGGGCGAGCAGTACTTC
CDR3aa: CASSYGRTGRGEQYF

abundance: -
v_gene: TRBV19
d_gene: -
j_gene: TRBJ2-2
CDR3nt: TGTGCCAGTAGTATTCCGACCGGGGGCGGGGAGCTGTTTTTT
CDR3aa: CASSIPTGGGELFF

abundance: -
v_gene: TRBV11-2
d_gene: TRBD1
j_gene: TRBJ2-5
CDR3nt: TGTGCCAGCAGCACCCGACAGGGGGTTAGTCGGTACTTC
CDR3aa: CASSTRQGVSRYF

abundance: few
v_gene: TRBV6-2/TRBV6-3
d_gene: TRBD1
j_gene: TRBJ2-2
CDR3nt: TGTGCCAGCAGCCGACAGGGCCGGGAGCTGTTTTTT
CDR3aa: CASSRQGRELFF

abundance: many
v_gene: TRBV9
d_gene: TRBD1
j_gene: TRBJ2-5
CDR3nt: TGTGCCAGCAGCCCACGGGACAGGTCCTACCAAGAGACCCAGTACTTC
CDR3aa: CASSPRDRSYQETQYF

abundance: -
v_gene: TRBV10-3
d_gene: -
j_gene: TRBJ2-3
CDR3nt: TGTGCCATCAGCCCGACTACAGATACGCAGTATTTT
CDR3aa: CAISPTTDTQYF

abundance: -
v_gene: TRBV28
d_gene: TRBD2
j_gene: TRBJ2-1
CDR3nt: TGTGCCAGCAGCCTAAAGACTAGCGGGACTGAGCAGTTCTTC
CDR3aa: CASSLKTSGTEQFF

abundance: many
v_gene: TRBV20-1
d_gene: -
j_gene: TRBJ1-2
CDR3nt: TGCAGTGCTAGATTGTCAGGGTATGGCTACACCTTC
CDR3aa: CSARLSGYGYTF

abundance: -
v_gene: TRBV12-3/TRBV12-4
d_gene: -
j_gene: TRBJ1-2
CDR3nt: TGTGCCAGCAGTAACCAACGGGGGGGGGCGCATGGCTACACCTTC
CDR3aa: CASSNQRGGAHGYTF

abundance: -
v_gene: TRBV10-3
d_gene: -
j_gene: TRBJ2-3
CDR3nt: TGTGCCATCAGTGACCAGTTCAGGAGCACAGATACGCAGTATTTT
CDR3aa: CAISDQFRSTDTQYF

abundance: few
v_gene: TRBV19
d_gene: -
j_gene: TRBJ1-4
CDR3nt: TGTGCCAGTAGTATGGTGGACACATGGCATGAAAAACTGTTTTTT
CDR3aa: CASSMVDTWHEKLFF

abundance: many
v_gene: TRBV3-1
d_gene: TRBD2
j_gene: TRBJ2-1
CDR3nt: TGTGCCAGCAGCCAAGATATTAGCGGGAGGGGTGAGCAGTTCTTC
CDR3aa: CASSQDISGRGEQFF

abundance: many
v_gene: TRBV19
d_gene: TRBD1
j_gene: TRBJ1-5
CDR3nt: TGTGCCAGTGTACGGGGACAGGGGAAGCAGCCCCAGCATTTT
CDR3aa: CASVRGQGKQPQHF

abundance: -
v_gene: TRBV5-4
d_gene: TRBD2
j_gene: TRBJ2-3
CDR3nt: TGTGCCAGCAGCTTTCCCGTCATGGCTAGCGGGAGGTTGACAGATACGCAGTATTTT
CDR3aa: CASSFPVMASGRLTDTQYF

abundance: many
v_gene: TRBV12-3/TRBV12-4
d_gene: -
j_gene: TRBJ2-2
CDR3nt: TGTGCCAGCAGCCCCCTACAGGGAGGGCTGGGCGCGAACACCGGGGAGCTGTTTTTT
CDR3aa: CASSPLQGGLGANTGELFF

abundance: -
v_gene: TRBV7-8
d_gene: -
j_gene: TRBJ2-1
CDR3nt: TGTGCCAGCAGCTTAGGGATATACAATGAGCAGTTCTTC
CDR3aa: CASSLGIYNEQFF

abundance: many
v_gene: TRBV7-9
d_gene: -
j_gene: TRBJ1-2
CDR3nt: TGTGCCAGCAGCTTCGGGACCCAACACGGCTACACCTTC
CDR3aa: CASSFGTQHGYTF

abundance: many
v_gene: TRBV29-1
d_gene: -
j_gene: TRBJ2-1
CDR3nt: TGCAGCGTTGTTGTAGACAGACACTACAATGAGCAGTTCTTC
CDR3aa: CSVVVDRHYNEQFF

abundance: many
v_gene: TRBV5-6
d_gene: -
j_gene: TRBJ2-3
CDR3nt: TGTGCCAGCAGCTTGGCCGGGTCGAGGTACAGCACAGATACGCAGTATTTT
CDR3aa: CASSLAGSRYSTDTQYF

abundance: many
v_gene: TRBV6-1
d_gene: -
j_gene: TRBJ1-2
CDR3nt: TGTGCCAGCAGTGAACAGACTAACTATGGCTACACCTTC
CDR3aa: CASSEQTNYGYTF

abundance: many
v_gene: TRBV12-3/TRBV12-4
d_gene: -
j_gene: TRBJ2-7
CDR3nt: TGTGCCAGCAGTTCCCAACCCGAACCAGTCCACGAGCAGTACTTC
CDR3aa: CASSSQPEPVHEQYF

abundance: many
v_gene: TRBV20-1
d_gene: -
j_gene: TRBJ2-3
CDR3nt: TGCAGTGCTGGGAGCACAGATACGCAGTATTTT
CDR3aa: CSAGSTDTQYF

abundance: many
v_gene: TRBV5-6
d_gene: TRBD1
j_gene: TRBJ1-2
CDR3nt: TGTGCCAGCAGCTTGGACGGGACAGGGCTCTCTGGCTACACCTTC
CDR3aa: CASSLDGTGLSGYTF

abundance: many
v_gene: TRBV5-6
d_gene: -
j_gene: TRBJ2-5
CDR3nt: TGTGCCAGCAGCTTGTGGGGTGGGACCAAAGAGACCCAGTACTTC
CDR3aa: CASSLWGGTKETQYF

abundance: -
v_gene: TRBV29-1
d_gene: TRBD1
j_gene: TRBJ1-1
CDR3nt: TGCAGCGTGGTAACACCGGACAGGAGTGTGAACACTGAAGCTTTCTTT
CDR3aa: CSVVTPDRSVNTEAFF

abundance: -
v_gene: TRBV12-5
d_gene: -
j_gene: TRBJ2-5
CDR3nt: TGTGCTAGTGGTTGGGGACCGAGGGAGACCCAGTACTTC
CDR3aa: CASGWGPRETQYF

abundance: -
v_gene: TRBV25-1
d_gene: -
j_gene: TRBJ2-5
CDR3nt: TGTGCCAGCAGAGGACTGGCCCACGGAGAGACCCAGTACTTC
CDR3aa: CASRGLAHGETQYF

abundance: -
v_gene: TRBV5-1
d_gene: -
j_gene: TRBJ2-5
CDR3nt: TGCGCCAGCAGCTTACAGGGTAGGAACCAAGAGACCCAGTACTTC
CDR3aa: CASSLQGRNQETQYF

abundance: many
v_gene: TRBV28
d_gene: -
j_gene: TRBJ1-2
CDR3nt: TGTGCCAGCAGTTTAAACACTGGAAACGTCGGCTACACCTTC
CDR3aa: CASSLNTGNVGYTF

abundance: -
v_gene: TRBV19
d_gene: TRBD2
j_gene: TRBJ2-1
CDR3nt: TGTGCCAGTAGGAGGTTGGCTAGCGGGAGCCTATTTTACAATGAGCAGTTCTTC
CDR3aa: CASRRLASGSLFYNEQFF

abundance: -
v_gene: TRBV29-1
d_gene: -
j_gene: TRBJ1-2
CDR3nt: TGCAGCGTTGAAACGGGTGAGGCCTATGGCTACACCTTC
CDR3aa: CSVETGEAYGYTF

abundance: many
v_gene: TRBV12-3/TRBV12-4
d_gene: -
j_gene: TRBJ2-1
CDR3nt: TGTGCCAGCAGTTTGATGGCTAGTGAGCAGTTCTTC
CDR3aa: CASSLMASEQFF

abundance: many
v_gene: TRBV11-2
d_gene: -
j_gene: TRBJ1-3
CDR3nt: TGTGCCAGCACCGCACAGTTTTCTGGAAACACCATATATTTT
CDR3aa: CASTAQFSGNTIYF

abundance: many
v_gene: TRBV18
d_gene: -
j_gene: TRBJ1-3
CDR3nt: TGTGCCAGCTCACAGAATCCACAGGGAGCTGGAAACACCATATATTTT
CDR3aa: CASSQNPQGAGNTIYF

abundance: once
v_gene: TRBV2
d_gene: TRBD2
j_gene: TRBJ2-1
CDR3nt: TGTGCCAGCGGGGGACTAGCGGGAGTGGCTGAGCAGTTCTTC
CDR3aa: CASGGLAGVAEQFF

abundance: few
v_gene: TRBV27
d_gene: -
j_gene: TRBJ1-6
CDR3nt: TGTGCCAGCAGTTCCCCTCTGATGCGGGGGGCGCATTCACCCCTCCACTTT
CDR3aa: CASSSPLMRGAHSPLHF